This T cell receptor beta chain was observed in a study of cytomegalovirus exposure and HLA in healthy donors. 13 Jbeta primers and 60 Vbeta primers were used for the PCR. Assay: immunoSEQ multiplex PCR; the TCRdb copy retains only in-frame clones and omits some. This sample yields around 100,000 clones, of which 60% to 75% are seen a single time; approximately 2.1% belongs to the top ten. The CDR3 contains 15 residues. V shed 5 bases and J shed 3 bases, with 13 bases lying between them. Per the germline V gene, CDR1 is ENHRY and CDR2 is SYGVKD. The clonotype was recovered from a woman in her thirties or forties in good health and CMV-seronegative. The rearrangement links TRBV10-3 to TRBJ2-2, with D maybe TRBD1 (6 bases). The sequenced sample consisted of PBMCs. The CDR3 spells CAISRTETDTGELFF. The CDR3 nucleotides read TGTGCCATCAGTAGGACAGAAACCGACACCGGGGAGCTGTTTTTT.